The 20 T cell receptor beta chains below all came from one sample that was sequenced in a study of beta chain features in type 1 diabetes. General observations from the study: TCRB CDR3 length was moderately but significantly reduced in all four CD4+ subsets of Type 1 diabetes patients.

These TCRs' antigens remain unknown. Expressed TCRB transcripts were sequenced because the entire RNA isolate underwent reverse transcription. Only in-frame clones appear in the TCRdb table, and some are missing; sequencing was by immunoSEQ multiplex PCR. The repertoire holds 680,000 or so clones, 10% to 15% seen once, with about 0.02% in the top ten. The sequenced sample consisted of naive CD4+ T cells from blood. Receptors were obtained from a man younger than 30 with type 1 diabetes.

This clone was seen only a few times. The chain uses TRBV18 and TRBJ1-1; unclear D gene. V was pared by 6 bases and J by 2 bases, with 10 bases between. Per germline, CDR1 KGHSH and CDR2 LQKENI. The CDR3 runs to 13 residues. The CDR3 DNA reads TGTGCCAGCTCGTCCCCACTTAACACTGAAGCTTTCTTT. Residues: CASSSPLNTEAFF.

The chain couples TRBV5-1 to TRBJ2-5; possibly TRBD1 or TRBD2 for D (5 bases each). V lost 0 bases and J 4 bases, leaving 16 bases between the germline ends. CDR1 SGHRS and CDR2 YFSETQ come from the germline V gene. The CDR3 length is 16 residues. The CDR3, as DNA: TGCGCCAGCAGCTTGGAAGGGCAGGGAGTACGAGAGACCCAGTACTTC. Its translation: CASSLEGQGVRETQYF.

A remark on this clone: The identical CDR3 is also encoded by other nucleotide sequences in the sample. The chain has TRBV29-1 and TRBJ1-5; D gene uncertain. The CDR3 is 12 residues long. The V end was cut by 4 bases, the J end by 0 bases, with 4 bases between. CDR1 and CDR2 from the germline V gene are SQVTM and ANQGSEA. CDR3 sequence (DNA): TGCAGCGTTGGGGATAGCAATCAGCCCCAGCATTTT. As protein: CSVGDSNQPQHF.

The rearrangement links TRBV28 to TRBJ1-2; D gene unclear. Trimming pared 2 bases from V and 2 bases from J, leaving 6 bases between. Per the germline V gene, CDR1 is MDHEN and CDR2 is SYDVKM. This CDR3 has 13 amino acids. In DNA, the CDR3 is TGTGCCAGCAGTTTAAATGACAACTATGGCTACACCTTC. This encodes CASSLNDNYGYTF.

On this clone: Distinct nucleotide sequences in the sample also encode this CDR3. The J gene is TRBJ1-1, the V gene TRBV29-1, with a weak D call TRBD1 (6 bases). Trimming removed 3 bases from V and 0 bases from J, with 8 bases in between. This CDR3 comprises 13 residues. CDR1 and CDR2 (germline): SQVTM, ANQGSEA. The CDR3 loop is CSVDGQLNTEAFF. DNA of the CDR3: TGCAGCGTTGACGGACAGCTGAACACTGAAGCTTTCTTT.

In this sample, this clone turned up a few times. The chain recombines TRBV5-1 with TRBJ2-1; 10 bases are a match to TRBD2. Germline CDR1 and CDR2: SGHRS and YFSETQ. The CDR3 totals 16 residues. V shed 3 bases, J shed 8 bases, and the junction held 11 bases outside the gene matches. The DNA of the CDR3 is TGCGCCAGCAGCTCCCAATTAGCGGGGGGCACGGATGAGCAGTTCTTC. Residues: CASSSQLAGGTDEQFF.

V gene TRBV7-9 combines with J gene TRBJ2-7; D is perhaps TRBD1 (6 bases). Trimming removed 0 bases from V and 5 bases from J, with 14 bases in between. Germline V gene sequence: CDR1 SEHNR, CDR2 FQNEAQ (reference sequence). The CDR3 length is 15 residues. This CDR3 reads CASSLARDTLDEQYF. CDR3 DNA: TGTGCCAGCAGCTTAGCTAGGGACACCCTAGACGAGCAGTACTTC.

This clone occurred a few times. The chain joins TRBV13 to TRBJ2-3, with 14 bases identical to TRBD2. This CDR3 is built from 15 residues. The junction had 6 bases not matched to a gene; V was cut back by 6 bases and J by 7 bases. CDR1 PRHDT and CDR2 FYEKMQ come from the germline V gene (reference sequence). The CDR3 here is CASSQTSGGAYTQYF. Here the CDR3 DNA reads TGTGCCAGCAGTCAGACTAGCGGGGGGGCCTATACGCAGTATTTT.

This clone came up a few times. The J gene is TRBJ1-1, the V gene TRBV29-1; 7 bases match TRBD1. The CDR3 covers 14 residues. CDR1 is SQVTM and CDR2 is ANQGSEA in the germline V gene. With V trimmed by 3 bases and J by 3 bases, 7 bases remained unmatched. The CDR3 region is CSVETGYWDTEAFF. As DNA, the CDR3 is TGCAGCGTTGAGACAGGGTACTGGGACACTGAAGCTTTCTTT.

About this clone: Other DNA sequences in this sample translate to the same CDR3. V is TRBV5-1 and J is TRBJ2-1; 8 bases match TRBD2. CDR3 length: 16 amino acids. In germline, CDR1 is SGHRS, CDR2 YFSETQ. Germline trimming cut 0 bases from V and 0 bases from J; bases unmatched to any gene: 2. The CDR3 region has the DNA TGCGCCAGCAGCTTGGTAGCGGGGAGCTCCTACAATGAGCAGTTCTTC. Its translation is CASSLVAGSSYNEQFF.

This sequence joins TRBV7-9 and TRBJ1-2, with D uncertain. Trimming took 1 base from V and 6 from J, leaving 12 bases between them. This CDR3 has 14 residues. Germline V gene sequence: CDR1 SEHNR, CDR2 FQNEAQ (reference sequence). CDR3 bases: TGTGCCAGCAGCTTAGAGGTCGGCTCCCATGGCTACACCTTC. Its protein product is CASSLEVGSHGYTF.

This clone was counted between two and nine times. J is TRBJ1-1 and V is TRBV30; D may be TRBD1 (5 bases). With 4 bases removed from V and 0 bases from J, the gap between germline ends came to 18 bases. CDR1 and CDR2 (germline): GTSNPN, SVGIG (reference sequence). CDR3 length equals 16 residues. CDR3 in DNA: TGTGCCTGGACTCTCCCGGGGACGGTCCTGAACACTGAAGCTTTCTTT. It codes for CAWTLPGTVLNTEAFF.

The chain joins TRBV7-2 to TRBJ1-2; 9 nucleotides align to TRBD1. Germline V CDR1 and CDR2: SGHTA, FQGNSA. The CDR3 is 14 amino acids. The V and J ends lost 4 bases and 8 bases, in that order; junction bases with no gene match: 8. DNA of the CDR3: TGTGCCAGCAGCTCCTTTCGGACAGGGGAAGGCTACACCTTC. This encodes CASSSFRTGEGYTF.

The chain has TRBV5-4 and TRBJ2-3; either TRBD1 or TRBD2 may supply D (6 bases each). In germline, CDR1 is SGHNT, CDR2 YYREEE (reference sequence). The CDR3 is made up of 15 amino acids. V was shortened by 4 bases and J by 6 bases, with 18 bases between the two germline ends. The CDR3 nucleotides read TGTGCCAGCAGCCGTTTGGACTCGGGGGCGGATACGCAGTATTTT. It codes for CASSRLDSGADTQYF. Full variable domain (missing parts from reference TRBV5-4 and TRBJ2-3): ETGVTQSPTHLIKTRGQQVTLRCSSQSGHNTVSWYQQALGQGPQFIFQYYREEENGRGNFPPRFSGLQFPNYSSELNVNALELDDSALYLCASSRLDSGADTQYFGPGTRLTVL.

This clone has only a few counts. This chain uses TRBV7-9 with TRBJ2-3; perhaps TRBD1 as D (6 bases). The CDR3 length is 14 residues. The germline CDR1 and CDR2 sequences are SEHNR and FQNEAQ (reference sequence). Trimming removed 7 bases at V and 0 bases at J, with 11 bases between. CDR3 amino acids: CASTYGQSTDTQYF. DNA for the CDR3: TGTGCCAGCACCTACGGACAGAGCACAGATACGCAGTATTTT. Full variable domain (outside the CDR3, taken from reference TRBV7-9 and TRBJ2-3): DTGVSQNPRHKITKRGQNVTFRCDPISEHNRLYWYRQTLGQGPEFLTYFQNEAQLEKSRLLSDRFSAERPKGSFSTLEIQRTEQGDSAMYLCASTYGQSTDTQYFGPGTRLTVL.

The gene calls are TRBV7-9 and TRBJ1-2; possibly TRBD1 for D (6 bases). Germline CDR1 and CDR2: SEHNR and FQNEAQ (reference sequence). The length of the CDR3 is 13 residues. V gave up 3 bases and J gave up 3 bases, with 8 bases separating them. The chain's CDR3 is CASSLDRHYGYTF. CDR3 sequence (DNA): TGTGCCAGCAGCTTGGACAGACACTATGGCTACACCTTC.

V is TRBV4-1 and J is TRBJ1-6; D is possibly TRBD1 (5 bases). The V end was cut by 0 bases, the J end by 6 bases, with 12 bases between. Germline values: CDR1 MGHRA, CDR2 YSYEKL. The CDR3 contains 16 residues. The CDR3 nucleotides read TGCGCCAGCAGCCAAGATTGGGGACCTTCTAATTCACCCCTCCACTTT. Translating gives CASSQDWGPSNSPLHF.

This CDR3 reads CASSSLTSGEGTQYF. The CDR3 bases are TGTGCCAGCAGCTCCCTTACCAGCGGGGAAGGGACCCAGTACTTC. V and J are TRBV6-6 and TRBJ2-5; 7 nucleotides line up with TRBD2. This CDR3 comprises 15 residues. Trimming removed 6 bases from V and 7 bases from J; junction bases left unmatched: 14. Germline V gene sequence: CDR1 MNHNY, CDR2 SVGAGI (reference sequence).

The chain employs TRBV28 and TRBJ2-5, with 9 bases that match TRBD2. V gave up 2 bases and J gave up 5 bases; unmatched junction bases: 3. From germline, CDR1 is MDHEN and CDR2 SYDVKM. The CDR3 runs 14 residues. Here the CDR3 DNA reads TGTGCCAGCAGTTTACCCGGACTAGCGGAGACCCAGTACTTC. Amino acid sequence: CASSLPGLAETQYF.

This rearrangement joins TRBV10-3 to TRBJ2-7; 9 bases fit TRBD1. Germline CDR1 ENHRY, CDR2 SYGVKD. The CDR3 runs 16 residues. V dropped 4 bases and J dropped 0; count of bases not matched to a gene: 7. The CDR3 loop is CAISAGTGTGSYEQYF. The DNA for the CDR3 is TGTGCCATCAGTGCGGGGACAGGGACGGGCTCCTACGAGCAGTACTTC.